A selection of T cell receptor beta chains follows, all from one sample in a study of shared clonotypes between healthy human individuals. Produced via immunoSEQ multiplex PCR; TCRdb's table is partial and in-frame only. Of millions of clones listed, roughly nine tenths are singletons. Material for sequencing was naive CD4+ T cells sorted from blood. Receptors originate from a man aged 18-30 years in good health. CDR3s include the opening cysteine and the closing phenylalanine or tryptophan. A D gene is named only where the DNA matches it firmly. Part of the rows lack a size; the others show once, few, many or a class for expanded clones.

j_call: TRBJ2-7
clone_size: -
d_call: -
v_call: TRBV5-1
cdr3_nt: TGCGCCAGCAGCTTGGTGTCGGGTCCCTACGAGCAGTACTTC
cdr3_aa: CASSLVSGPYEQYF

j_call: TRBJ1-3
clone_size: -
d_call: -
v_call: TRBV7-8
cdr3_nt: TGTGCCAGCAGCTTAGGGGGACACCCCTCTGGAAACACCATATATTTT
cdr3_aa: CASSLGGHPSGNTIYF

j_call: TRBJ2-1
clone_size: once
d_call: TRBD2
v_call: TRBV11-3
cdr3_nt: TGTGCCAGCAGCCTCAGGATGGCGGGAGGCTACAATGAGCAGTTCTTC
cdr3_aa: CASSLRMAGGYNEQFF

j_call: TRBJ1-1
clone_size: -
d_call: -
v_call: TRBV2
cdr3_nt: TGTGCCAGCAGTGGGGTTGCCAGGTCGAACACTGAAGCTTTCTTT
cdr3_aa: CASSGVARSNTEAFF

j_call: TRBJ1-1
clone_size: -
d_call: TRBD1
v_call: TRBV5-1
cdr3_nt: TGCGCCAGCAGCTTACGGACAGGAAAGAACACTGAAGCTTTCTTT
cdr3_aa: CASSLRTGKNTEAFF

j_call: TRBJ2-2
clone_size: once
d_call: TRBD2
v_call: TRBV4-1
cdr3_nt: TGCGCCAGCAGTATAGCGGGAGGTACCGGGGAGCTGTTTTTT
cdr3_aa: CASSIAGGTGELFF

j_call: TRBJ2-3
clone_size: -
d_call: -
v_call: TRBV9
cdr3_nt: TGTGCCAGCAGCGTAGGGAGCGTTATGAGGACAGATACGCAGTATTTT
cdr3_aa: CASSVGSVMRTDTQYF

j_call: TRBJ2-5
clone_size: -
d_call: TRBD2
v_call: TRBV18
cdr3_nt: TGTGCCAGCTCGGAGCGGGGTGGGCGAGAGACCCAGTACTTC
cdr3_aa: CASSERGGRETQYF

j_call: TRBJ2-1
clone_size: -
d_call: TRBD1
v_call: TRBV7-2
cdr3_nt: TGTGCCAGCAGCCAAACATCGGGGACAGGCAATGAGCAGTTCTTC
cdr3_aa: CASSQTSGTGNEQFF

j_call: TRBJ1-5
clone_size: few
d_call: -
v_call: TRBV29-1
cdr3_nt: TGCAGCGTTGAAGTACGGGGTTGTCAGCCCCAGCATTTT
cdr3_aa: CSVEVRGCQPQHF

j_call: TRBJ1-3
clone_size: -
d_call: -
v_call: TRBV6-6
cdr3_nt: TGTGCCAGCAGTTACTCCTCCCAGAAGTATTTT
cdr3_aa: CASSYSSQKYF

j_call: TRBJ2-7
clone_size: few
d_call: -
v_call: TRBV5-4
cdr3_nt: TGTGCCAGCAGCATAAGCGGAGGGGGCCTGGAGCAGTACTTC
cdr3_aa: CASSISGGGLEQYF

j_call: TRBJ1-6
clone_size: -
d_call: -
v_call: TRBV30
cdr3_nt: TGTGCCTGGAGTGTACTCGGGACTGGAGGGTCACCCCTCCACTTT
cdr3_aa: CAWSVLGTGGSPLHF

j_call: TRBJ2-7
clone_size: -
d_call: -
v_call: TRBV6-6
cdr3_nt: TGTGCCAGCAGTTTCCTGTACGGGGCTGCGAACGAGCAGTACTTC
cdr3_aa: CASSFLYGAANEQYF

j_call: TRBJ1-2
clone_size: -
d_call: -
v_call: TRBV11-1
cdr3_nt: TGTGCCAGCAGCCTTGGGGGATATGGCTACACCTTC
cdr3_aa: CASSLGGYGYTF

j_call: TRBJ1-2
clone_size: -
d_call: TRBD1
v_call: TRBV4-3
cdr3_nt: TGCGCCAGCAGCCAAGACATAGGGGGCTCCTATGGCTACACCTTC
cdr3_aa: CASSQDIGGSYGYTF

j_call: TRBJ1-2
clone_size: -
d_call: TRBD1
v_call: TRBV18
cdr3_nt: TGTGCCAGCTCACCGGACAGGGAAGTATATGGCTACACCTTC
cdr3_aa: CASSPDREVYGYTF

j_call: TRBJ2-3
clone_size: -
d_call: -
v_call: TRBV9
cdr3_nt: TGTGCCAGCAGCGTGGGTATAGATACGCAGTATTTT
cdr3_aa: CASSVGIDTQYF

j_call: TRBJ2-5
clone_size: -
d_call: TRBD2
v_call: TRBV7-7
cdr3_nt: TGTGCTAGCAGCGATGCAGCGGGACCCGGGGTAGAGACCCAGTACTTC
cdr3_aa: CASSDAAGPGVETQYF

j_call: TRBJ2-1
clone_size: -
d_call: TRBD2
v_call: TRBV27
cdr3_nt: TGTGCCAGCAGTTTAGCCTCTGGGAGGGGCAATGAGCAGTTCTTC
cdr3_aa: CASSLASGRGNEQFF

j_call: TRBJ2-7
clone_size: -
d_call: -
v_call: TRBV7-9
cdr3_nt: TGTGCCAGCAGACTTAACTTCGCGACGGACTCCTACGAGCAGTACTTC
cdr3_aa: CASRLNFATDSYEQYF

j_call: TRBJ2-3
clone_size: -
d_call: -
v_call: TRBV5-1
cdr3_nt: TGCGCCAGCAGCTTGGCCGTAGCGGAAAGCACAGATACGCAGTATTTT
cdr3_aa: CASSLAVAESTDTQYF

j_call: TRBJ2-7
clone_size: -
d_call: -
v_call: TRBV2
cdr3_nt: TGTGCCAGCAGGAAGGGACAGCTTGGGGGGGGCGAGCAGTACTTC
cdr3_aa: CASRKGQLGGGEQYF

j_call: TRBJ2-7
clone_size: -
d_call: TRBD1
v_call: TRBV6-5
cdr3_nt: TGTGCCAGCAGTTCCCGGGACAGGGGAGCTCTCGAGCAGTACTTC
cdr3_aa: CASSSRDRGALEQYF

j_call: TRBJ2-1
clone_size: -
d_call: -
v_call: TRBV5-4
cdr3_nt: TGTGCCAGCAGCTTGCGGGGCGAGCAGTTCTTC
cdr3_aa: CASSLRGEQFF

j_call: TRBJ1-6
clone_size: once
d_call: -
v_call: TRBV9
cdr3_nt: TGTGCCAGCAGCCCCCTTCCTCAAGGGTCACCCCTCCACTTT
cdr3_aa: CASSPLPQGSPLHF